The present T cell receptor (beta chain) was sequenced within a study of chemoradiotherapy in HPV16-positive cancers. This clone turned up a few times. TCRdb's copy holds only in-frame clones and misses some; the assay was immunoSEQ multiplex PCR. The sample has 4,000 to 6,000 clones, around 78% seen once. CDR1 MNHEY and CDR2 SVGAGI come from the germline V gene. CDR3 length: 11 amino acids. The V and J ends lost 6 bases and 7 bases respectively, with 10 bases between them. The sequenced sample was tumor tissue, obtained from a patient who underwent chemoradiotherapy. This TCR came from a human donor with HPV-associated anogenital cancer. The chain joins TRBV6-5 to TRBJ2-7, with D tentatively TRBD1 (6 bases). The CDR3 spells CASRTGLEQYF. The CDR3 DNA is TGTGCCAGCAGGACAGGTTTGGAGCAGTACTTC.